Presented here are 22 T cell receptor beta chains from one specimen sequenced in a study of blood T cell repertoires in COVID-19 (dated by TCRdb to the early 2020s). Library generation was performed with the immunoSEQ multiplex PCR assay. TCRdb took this table from immuneACCESS and kept in-frame rearrangements with V and J called. Such tables lack part of the clones; where checked against another copy, unresolved V genes explain under half of the gap, and the rest is unexplained. Across this sample there are 270,000 or so clones, with 65% to 85% seen only once. Together, the top ten hold 3.4% of the sample. The sample was PBMCs or T cells enriched from blood (not recorded which). These TCRs come from a man aged 50-59 years who had recovered from COVID-19.

The chain has TRBV5-4 and TRBJ1-3; D remains ambiguous. The germline V and J ends were trimmed by 4 bases and 2 bases, with 7 bases remaining between them. The CDR3 spans 13 residues. The germline V gene has CDR1 SGHNT and CDR2 YYREEE (reference sequence). The CDR3 sequence is CASSGEAGNTIYF. In DNA, the CDR3 is TGTGCCAGCAGCGGGGAGGCTGGAAACACCATATATTTT.

The chain is built from TRBV10-3 and TRBJ1-4; 11 bases align to TRBD1. Germline V lookup: CDR1 ENHRY, CDR2 SYGVKD. The ends lost 3 bases at V and 8 bases at J; junction bases unmatched: 2. This CDR3 comprises 14 residues. This chain's CDR3 is CAISDRTGGEKLFF. DNA for the CDR3: TGTGCCATCAGTGACAGGACAGGGGGCGAAAAACTGTTTTTT.

V gene TRBV19 combines with J gene TRBJ2-7; perhaps TRBD2 as D (5 bases). The CDR3 extends over 15 amino acids. Trimming took off 4 bases at V and 3 bases at J, with 16 bases between the two ends. Germline CDR1 is LNHDA and CDR2 is SQIVND (reference sequence). The CDR3 DNA reads as TGTGCCAGTAGTACCCCCTTTCGGGGATTCTACGAGCAGTACTTC. The encoded protein is CASSTPFRGFYEQYF.

J is TRBJ2-3 and V is TRBV7-8; D is possibly TRBD1 (6 bases). The V end was cut by 5 bases, the J end by 9 bases, with 12 bases between. The V gene's germline CDR1 is SGHVS and CDR2 FQNEAQ. This CDR3 contains 12 residues. CDR3 sequence reads: CASSPPRGTQYF. CDR3 coding DNA: TGTGCCAGCAGCCCCCCGAGGGGGACGCAGTATTTT.

A single count supports this clone. V gene TRBV29-1 combines with J gene TRBJ2-7; the D gene is possibly TRBD1 (6 bases). The V gene's germline CDR1 is SQVTM and CDR2 ANQGSEA. The CDR3 extends over 12 amino acids. Trimming removed 3 bases at V and 3 bases at J, with 9 bases between. Written as DNA, the CDR3 is TGCAGCGTTGATCAGACAGGCTACGAGCAGTACTTC. Translation: CSVDQTGYEQYF.

The V gene is TRBV18, the J gene TRBJ2-1; 8 nucleotides line up with TRBD2. J gave up 2 bases and V 3 bases, and 3 bases lay outside the gene matches. The CDR3 covers 15 residues. Germline CDR1 and CDR2: KGHSH and LQKENI. The CDR3 DNA is TGTGCCAGCTCACCCGGGGGGGGAGCCTACAATGAGCAGTTCTTC. Its protein is CASSPGGGAYNEQFF.

The chain joins TRBV30 to TRBJ1-2, with D hard to call. V gave up 0 bases and J gave up 5 bases, with 19 bases separating them. The CDR3 has 16 amino acids. CDR1 GTSNPN and CDR2 SVGIG come from the germline V gene (reference sequence). The CDR3: CAWSVLGRGDRYGYTF. CDR3 coding DNA: TGTGCCTGGAGTGTACTTGGTCGGGGAGATCGGTATGGCTACACCTTC.

This clone has only a few counts. This chain joins TRBV28 and TRBJ2-7; 9 bases fit TRBD2. This CDR3 comprises 17 residues. V shed 2 bases, J shed 2 bases, and the junction held 10 bases outside the gene matches. Germline CDR1 is MDHEN and CDR2 is SYDVKM. Here the CDR3 DNA reads TGTGCCAGCAGTTTAACCCAACTAGCGGGTCTGCCCTACGAGCAGTACTTC. Translating gives CASSLTQLAGLPYEQYF.

This clone was counted a single time. The chain combines TRBV3-1 (or the pseudogene TRBV3-2) with TRBJ2-3; no definite D call. V lost 4 bases, J lost 2 bases, and 10 bases lay in between. The CDR3 length is 14 residues. Germline CDR1 LGHDT, CDR2 YNNKEL (reference sequence). CDR3 in amino acids: CASSRSLDTDTQYF. The CDR3 coding sequence is TGTGCCAGCAGCCGTAGTCTCGACACAGATACGCAGTATTTT.

The V gene is TRBV9, the J gene TRBJ1-1; 8 bases agree with TRBD1. CDR1 and CDR2 (germline): SGDLS, YYNGEE. The CDR3 sequence is 17 residues long. V trimming: 0 bases; J trimming: 5 bases; junction bases outside the gene matches: 12. The CDR3 loop is CASSVGGQGLLGTEAFF. The CDR3 nucleotides read TGTGCCAGCAGCGTAGGAGGACAGGGATTATTAGGGACTGAAGCTTTCTTT. The full variable domain, with the rest looked up from reference TRBV9 and TRBJ1-1, is DSGVTQTPKHLITATGQRVTLRCSPRSGDLSVYWYQQSLDQGLQFLIQYYNGEERAKGNILERFSAQQFPDLHSELNLSSLELGDSALYFCASSVGGQGLLGTEAFFGQGTRLTVV.

The V and J genes are TRBV20-1 and TRBJ2-7; perhaps TRBD2 as D (6 bases). Trimming removed 5 bases at V and 7 bases at J, with 12 bases between. CDR3 size: 11 residues. CDR1 and CDR2 from the germline V gene are DFQATT and SNEGSKA (reference sequence). The chain's CDR3 is CSASGLQEQYF. In DNA, the CDR3 is TGCAGTGCTTCGGGACTGCAAGAGCAGTACTTC.

The chain joins TRBV6-4 to TRBJ2-7; tentative D call: TRBD1 (6 bases). Between the trimmed V and J ends, which lost 7 bases and 4 bases, there was a span of 17 bases. The CDR3 is 14 residues long. The germline CDR1 and CDR2 sequences are MRHNA and SNTAGT. The CDR3, as DNA: TGTGCCAGCACCCCTGGAGACAGGAGTTACGAGCAGTACTTC. Its protein is CASTPGDRSYEQYF.

This clone was picked up one time. The gene calls are TRBV28 and TRBJ1-4; D ambiguous. Trimming took 1 base from V and 7 from J, leaving 13 bases between them. Per germline, CDR1 MDHEN and CDR2 SYDVKM. The CDR3 is 15 residues long. The CDR3 coding sequence is TGTGCCAGCAGTTTATTGTCATTGCGAGGTGAAAAACTGTTTTTT. Protein sequence: CASSLLSLRGEKLFF.

This chain links TRBV5-6 with TRBJ1-2, with D uncertain. The CDR3 spans 16 residues. Looked up from germline, CDR1 is SGHDT and CDR2 is YYEEEE. V shed 6 bases and J shed 5 bases, with 23 bases lying between them. The CDR3 loop reads CASTEGSRAGIYGYTF. CDR3 coding DNA: TGTGCCAGCACTGAGGGAAGTAGGGCGGGAATTTATGGCTACACCTTC.

The V gene is TRBV14, the J gene TRBJ2-1, with D possibly TRBD2 on 7 matching bases. This CDR3 spans 13 amino acids. V was pared by 4 bases and J by 8 bases, with 12 bases between. Germline CDR1 and CDR2: SGHDN and FVKESK. Here the CDR3 DNA reads TGTGCCAGCAGCCCTGGAGGGGGGGATGAGCAGTTCTTC. Translation gives CASSPGGGDEQFF.

This clone was counted a few times. The chain uses TRBV12-3 or TRBV12-4 and TRBJ2-7; D possibly corresponds to TRBD2 (5 bases). The CDR3 totals 13 residues. Deletions cut 3 bases from V and 5 bases from J, with 11 bases between. The CDR3 DNA reads as TGTGCCAGCAGTTTGGACTCAACCCACGAGCAGTACTTC. Amino acids: CASSLDSTHEQYF.

The rearrangement uses TRBV11-2 and TRBJ1-2; 12 bases agree with TRBD1. This CDR3 region has 15 residues. V lost 7 bases and J lost 7; bases outside the gene matches: 10. Germline loops: CDR1 SGHAT, CDR2 FQNNGV. The CDR3 nucleotides read TGTGCCAGCACACCGGGACAGGGGGCTGGGGTTGGCTACACCTTC. Protein sequence: CASTPGQGAGVGYTF.

The V gene is TRBV2, the J gene TRBJ1-1, with TRBD1 matching over 10 bases. Trimming took 0 bases from V and 1 from J; bases not matched to a gene: 5. The length of the CDR3 is 17 residues. The V gene's germline CDR1 is SNHLY and CDR2 FYNNEI. CDR3 in DNA: TGTGCCAGCAGTGAAGCGGGGTGGGACAGGGGGAACACTGAAGCTTTCTTT. It translates to CASSEAGWDRGNTEAFF.

The chain has TRBV5-1 and TRBJ2-7; a possible D gene is TRBD2 (6 bases). V was cut by 4 bases and J by 6 bases, with 14 bases left in between. Germline V gene sequence: CDR1 SGHRS, CDR2 YFSETQ. This CDR3 is built from 13 residues. The DNA of the CDR3 is TGCGCCAGCAGCCTAACCGGGACTTCCGAGCAGTACTTC. Translated, it gives CASSLTGTSEQYF.

V gene TRBV7-8 combines with J gene TRBJ2-3; 11 positions match TRBD2. The germline gives CDR1 SGHVS, CDR2 FQNEAQ. The J segment lost 4 bases and the V segment lost 5 bases, leaving 5 bases of the junction unmatched. CDR3 length: 15 residues. CDR3 nucleotide sequence: TGTGCCAGCAGCAGTAGCGGGGGGGCCCCAGATACGCAGTATTTT. It is translated as CASSSSGGAPDTQYF.

The gene calls are TRBV3-1 (or the pseudogene TRBV3-2) and TRBJ2-4; 11 positions match TRBD2. Germline-derived CDR1 and CDR2 are LGHDT and YNNKEL (reference sequence). Trimming took 4 bases from V and 0 from J; bases not matched to a gene: 11. The CDR3 has 19 amino acids. CDR3 sequence reads: CASSRKHSSGGTAKNIQYF. DNA of the CDR3: TGTGCCAGCAGCCGTAAGCATTCTAGCGGGGGGACAGCCAAAAACATTCAGTACTTC.

The DNA for the CDR3 is TGTGCCACCAAAACCGTGGGGCAAACTGAAGCTTTCTTT. Its protein is CATKTVGQTEAFF. This sequence joins TRBV6-5 and TRBJ1-1; weak D call: TRBD1 (5 bases). CDR1 MNHEY and CDR2 SVGAGI come from the germline V gene. V lost 10 bases and J 5 bases, leaving 17 bases between the germline ends. The CDR3 is 13 amino acids.